A single sample is the source of the 18 T cell receptor beta chains below, sequenced in a study of CD8 T cells in Susac syndrome. RNA was extracted with the RNeasy kit, and a quantity of 0.5 to 1 ug was reverse transcribed using random hexamers. TCRdb ran MiXCR on the immunoSEQ multiplex PCR reads and lists one entry per CDR3 protein. In the table there are hundreds of thousands of distinct CDR3 sequences, roughly 94% of which are singletons. What was sequenced was CD4+ T cells from PBMCs. The receptors were gathered from a human donor with multiple sclerosis.

As concerns this clonotype: One junction end does not reproduce the germline sequence, and a read error may be involved. The chain couples TRBV29-1 to TRBJ2-7, with TRBD2 matching over 8 bases. The CDR3 loop spans 9 amino acids. The V gene's germline CDR1 is SQVTM and CDR2 ANQGSEA. In nucleotides, the CDR3 is TGCCACACCGGGGGGGGCGAGTCGTTC. Encoded protein: CHTGGGESF.

This chain connects TRBV3-1 to TRBJ1-2, with D possibly being TRBD1 (6 bases). The CDR3 loop spans 15 amino acids. CDR1 and CDR2 (germline): LGHDT, YNNKEL (reference sequence). V gave up 5 bases and J gave up 5 bases, with 18 bases separating them. The CDR3 loop reads CASSYLAGEGYGYTF. DNA of the CDR3: TGTGCCAGCAGCTACCTGGCAGGGGAAGGATATGGCTACACCTTC.

The rearrangement uses TRBV20-1 and TRBJ2-5, with D possibly TRBD2 on 6 matching bases. CDR1 DFQATT and CDR2 SNEGSKA come from the germline V gene (reference sequence). Trimming removed 3 bases at V and 2 bases at J, with 16 bases between. This CDR3 has 15 residues. CDR3 in amino acids: CSASSSSGTQETQYF. Written as DNA, the CDR3 is TGCAGTGCTAGTTCCTCCTCCGGGACTCAAGAGACCCAGTACTTC.

The genes are TRBV9 and TRBJ1-1; D remains ambiguous. Germline V gene sequence: CDR1 SGDLS, CDR2 YYNGEE. Trimming shortened V by 0 bases and J by 5 bases, and 11 bases separated the two germline ends. This CDR3 is 14 amino acids long. The CDR3 nucleotides read TGTGCCAGCAGCGTAGAAGCACGGCTGACTGAAGCTTTCTTT. Its translation is CASSVEARLTEAFF.

The chain has TRBV29-1 and TRBJ1-1; D is possibly TRBD1 (6 bases). The CDR3 length is 13 residues. V was trimmed by 3 bases and J by 3 bases, leaving 11 bases between them. Germline CDR1 is SQVTM and CDR2 is ANQGSEA. The DNA of the CDR3 is TGCAGCGTTGACGGGGGCAGGCACACTGAAGCTTTCTTT. Translation: CSVDGGRHTEAFF.

The V call is TRBV13, the J call TRBJ1-1; D is undetermined. The CDR3 contains 12 residues. Trimming removed 2 bases from V and 9 bases from J, with 10 bases in between. Germline V gives CDR1 PRHDT, CDR2 FYEKMQ (reference sequence). The CDR3 DNA follows: TGTGCCAGCAGCTTACTCCCAAGCAAAGCTTTCTTT. Amino acid sequence: CASSLLPSKAFF.

This clonotype was picked up one time. The chain combines TRBV20-1 with TRBJ2-1; 9 bases are shared with TRBD2. CDR3 size: 15 residues. V was pared by 6 bases and J by 8 bases, with 14 bases of the junction left unmatched. CDR1 is DFQATT and CDR2 is SNEGSKA in the germline V gene (reference sequence). The CDR3: CSASPERGARDEQFF. The CDR3 region has the DNA TGCAGTGCATCCCCGGAGCGGGGGGCGCGGGATGAGCAGTTCTTC.

The chain recombines TRBV6-6 with TRBJ1-6, with D possibly TRBD1 on 6 matching bases. The CDR3 is made up of 14 amino acids. V was pared by 6 bases and J by 6 bases, with 12 bases between. The V gene's germline CDR1 is MNHNY and CDR2 SVGAGI (reference sequence). CDR3 nucleotides: TGTGCCAGCAGCGGGACAACAAGTAATTCACCCCTCCACTTT. This gives the protein CASSGTTSNSPLHF.

The chain joins TRBV3-1 to TRBJ2-5; 10 bases align to TRBD2. The V segment lost 0 bases and the J segment 4 bases; nucleotides outside the gene matches: 2. The V gene's germline CDR1 is LGHDT and CDR2 YNNKEL (reference sequence). This CDR3 is 15 amino acids long. CDR3 region: CASSQEAGGLETQYF. The CDR3 region has the DNA TGTGCCAGCAGCCAAGAAGCGGGGGGGCTAGAGACCCAGTACTTC.

The rearrangement uses TRBV7-9 and TRBJ2-5, with D maybe TRBD1 (5 bases). Per germline, CDR1 SEHNR and CDR2 FQNEAQ (reference sequence). The CDR3 is 14 residues long. The V end lost 8 bases, the J end lost 5 bases, and 18 bases lay between the germline ends. DNA of the CDR3: TGTGCCAGCGCCAGAGCTGTAGCAGGGGAGACCCAGTACTTC. It codes for CASARAVAGETQYF. Filled out from reference TRBV7-9 and TRBJ2-5, the complete variable domain reads DTGVSQNPRHKITKRGQNVTFRCDPISEHNRLYWYRQTLGQGPEFLTYFQNEAQLEKSRLLSDRFSAERPKGSFSTLEIQRTEQGDSAMYLCASARAVAGETQYFGPGTRLLVL.

The chain joins TRBV29-1 to TRBJ2-3; D remains ambiguous. Trimming shortened V by 3 bases and J by 6 bases, and 13 bases separated the two germline ends. The CDR3 has 13 residues. Looked up from germline, CDR1 is SQVTM and CDR2 is ANQGSEA. The CDR3 DNA follows: TGCAGCGTTGAGACATCCCCACCTGATACGCAGTATTTT. Amino acids: CSVETSPPDTQYF.

V is TRBV9 and J is TRBJ2-3; possibly TRBD1 or TRBD2 for D (5 bases each). Germline lookup yields CDR1 SGDLS and CDR2 YYNGEE. Between the trimmed V and J ends, which lost 4 bases and 6 bases, there was a span of 15 bases. This CDR3 contains 14 residues. CDR3 in DNA: TGTGCCAGCAGCAACCGGGACCCGTCCGATACGCAGTATTTT. Protein: CASSNRDPSDTQYF.

The chain recombines TRBV24-1 with TRBJ2-2; the D call may be TRBD1 or TRBD2 (5 bases each). The CDR3 extends over 15 amino acids. Looked up from germline, CDR1 is KGHDR and CDR2 is SFDVKD. The V and J ends lost 3 bases and 3 bases respectively, with 10 bases between them. The CDR3 DNA reads TGTGCCACCAGTGATCCGGGGACCCACACCGGGGAGCTGTTTTTT. Translating gives CATSDPGTHTGELFF.

The gene calls are TRBV27 and TRBJ2-3; D may be TRBD1 (5 bases). Trimming left V 0 bases short and J 8 bases short, with 12 bases between. The germline V gene encodes CDR1 MNHEY and CDR2 SMNVEV (reference sequence). The CDR3 spans 14 residues. The CDR3 loop reads CASSLSISRATQYF. The DNA of the CDR3 is TGTGCCAGCAGTTTATCGATTTCCAGGGCTACGCAGTATTTT.

The rearrangement joins TRBV2 to TRBJ2-7; maybe TRBD1 (5 bases). The germline gives CDR1 SNHLY, CDR2 FYNNEI. Trimming removed 6 bases from V and 3 bases from J, with 9 bases in between. This CDR3 is 12 amino acids long. The CDR3 DNA is TGTGCCAGCAGACCCGACAGCTACGAGCAGTACTTC. The encoded protein is CASRPDSYEQYF.

This clonotype occurred once. V is TRBV2 and J is TRBJ2-3, with TRBD1 matching 8 bases. This CDR3 has 13 amino acids. The germline V gene has CDR1 SNHLY and CDR2 FYNNEI. V lost 4 bases, J lost 6 bases, and 3 bases stayed unmatched. The CDR3 region has the DNA TGTGCCAGCAGTGGGACAGGGATCGATACGCAGTATTTT. Translation gives CASSGTGIDTQYF.

The J gene is TRBJ2-5, the V gene TRBV5-1, with 11 bases fitting TRBD1. Germline trimming cut 5 bases from V and 5 bases from J; bases unmatched to any gene: 8. The CDR3 sequence is 15 residues long. Per the germline V gene, CDR1 is SGHRS and CDR2 is YFSETQ. CDR3 region: CASRTDRGQQETQYF. In DNA, the CDR3 is TGCGCCAGCAGAACGGACAGGGGGCAGCAGGAGACCCAGTACTTC.

J is TRBJ2-1 and V is TRBV6-5; D remains unclear. With 8 bases removed from V and 10 bases from J, the gap between germline ends came to 21 bases. Germline values: CDR1 MNHEY, CDR2 SVGAGI. This CDR3 is built from 14 residues. This chain's CDR3 is CASCPLPPGREQFF. In nucleotides, the CDR3 is TGTGCCAGCTGTCCCCTCCCCCCGGGTCGGGAGCAGTTCTTC.